This TCR beta chain is from a study of T cell responses to AZD1222 COVID-19 vaccine. Study observations and caveats: Only a handful of AZD1222 recipients, six or seven in all, had baseline seropositivity. Receipt of two AZD1222 doses was followed by a rise in Spike-specific TCR breadth and depth. Possibly, clonal diversity was underestimated; donors were largely white British and included more females.

This clone was detected once. Its cognate antigen is unknown. Measured with immunoSEQ multiplex PCR; TCRdb has only the in-frame clones, and not every one. The table lists about 120,000 clones, 90% to 95% of them singletons. Trimming pared 2 bases from V and 2 bases from J, leaving 4 bases between. Germline CDR1 and CDR2: MNHNS and SASEGT. The CDR3 extends over 13 amino acids. The receptor was isolated from an adult who received the AZD1222 COVID-19 vaccine. The sample here was peripheral blood, taken 28 days after the second AZD1222 dose. The J gene is TRBJ1-5, the V gene TRBV6-1; D call uncertain. DNA for the CDR3: TGTGCCAGCAGTGAACAGGGCAATCAGCCCCAGCATTTT. It encodes CASSEQGNQPQHF.